The 28 T cell receptor beta chains presented below share a single source sample, sequenced in a study of response to subunit inactivated influenza vaccine. TCRdb reprocessed the RT-PCR reads via MiXCR and lists one record per CDR3 protein. The sample carries about 190,000 distinct CDR3 sequences, 13% to 15% recorded once. The material sequenced was CD8+ T cells sorted from PBMCs, taken roughly 5 days after vaccination. The receptor set was obtained from a man between 50 and 59 years old who received an inactivated influenza vaccine.

The chain uses TRBV28 and TRBJ2-1; TRBD2 agrees at 10 bases. V dropped 6 bases and J dropped 8; count of bases not matched to a gene: 16. In germline, CDR1 is MDHEN, CDR2 SYDVKM. There are 17 residues in the CDR3. The CDR3 nucleotides read TGTGCCAGCAGCTTCCTGTCGGCTAGCGGGAGAAGCGATGAGCAGTTCTTC. Its translation: CASSFLSASGRSDEQFF.

The chain employs TRBV2 and TRBJ2-7, with TRBD1 as a possible D gene (6 bases). This CDR3 spans 14 amino acids. The germline CDR1 and CDR2 sequences are SNHLY and FYNNEI. V dropped 3 bases and J dropped 3 bases, with 12 bases sitting between them. The CDR3 reads CASSDADRDYEQYF. The CDR3 nucleotides read TGTGCCAGCAGTGATGCGGACAGAGACTACGAGCAGTACTTC.

This clonotype was seen a few times. This chain links TRBV6-5 with TRBJ2-3; weak D call: TRBD1 (6 bases). V was pared by 4 bases and J by 4 bases, with 15 bases between. The germline CDR1 and CDR2 sequences are MNHEY and SVGAGI. The CDR3 sequence is 15 residues long. The CDR3 DNA is TGTGCCAGCAGTTTTATAGGGGGTGGAGCAGATACGCAGTATTTT. Protein sequence: CASSFIGGGADTQYF.

The J gene is TRBJ2-3, the V gene TRBV20-1; 11 nucleotides agree with TRBD2. CDR3 size: 19 residues. Germline CDR1 is DFQATT and CDR2 is SNEGSKA (reference sequence). V lost 2 bases and J lost 4; bases outside the gene matches: 17. The chain's CDR3 is CSARQGPRRLAGLPDTQYF. The CDR3 nucleotides are TGCAGTGCTAGACAGGGCCCAAGACGACTAGCGGGGCTCCCAGATACGCAGTATTTT.

This clonotype came up a few times. The chain combines TRBV7-6 with TRBJ2-5; TRBD2 aligns across 8 bases. With 1 base clipped from V and 2 bases from J, the junction kept 6 bases outside the gene matches. In germline, CDR1 is SGHVS, CDR2 FNYEAQ. There are 16 residues in the CDR3. CDR3 nucleotide sequence: TGTGCCAGCAGCTTAGGGCGGGGGGCTGGGCAAGAGACCCAGTACTTC. It yields the protein CASSLGRGAGQETQYF.

This clonotype showed up just a few times. The chain employs TRBV3-1 and TRBJ1-2, with 9 bases aligning to TRBD1. CDR1 and CDR2 from the germline V gene are LGHDT and YNNKEL (reference sequence). This CDR3 spans 18 amino acids. With V trimmed by 1 base and J by 5 bases, 14 bases remained unmatched. The DNA of the CDR3 is TGTGCCAGCAGCCAAGTTCTTACCCGGACAGGGGCTATTTATGGCTACACCTTC. Its protein product is CASSQVLTRTGAIYGYTF.

This chain uses TRBV4-3 with TRBJ2-7; possibly TRBD2 for D (6 bases). With 0 bases removed from V and 4 bases from J, the gap between germline ends came to 16 bases. Per the germline V gene, CDR1 is LGHNA and CDR2 is YSLEER. The CDR3 runs 16 residues. The CDR3 DNA follows: TGCGCCAGCAGCCAAGATAGGGGTAGCGGAGGATACGAGCAGTACTTC. This encodes CASSQDRGSGGYEQYF.

V gene TRBV12-3 or TRBV12-4 combines with J gene TRBJ2-7; possible D gene TRBD1, 5 bases. The CDR3 is made up of 13 amino acids. The CDR3 coding sequence is TGTGCATCGGCAGGGTCGAATTCCTACGAGCAGTACTTC. It specifies CASAGSNSYEQYF.

This clonotype was counted a few times. The V and J genes are TRBV5-4 and TRBJ2-7; TRBD1 matches 7 bases. Germline trimming cut 0 bases from V and 5 bases from J; bases unmatched to any gene: 5. CDR1 is SGHNT and CDR2 is YYREEE in the germline V gene (reference sequence). This CDR3 has 14 residues. The CDR3 here is CASSLAGGIHEQYF. The CDR3, as DNA: TGTGCCAGCAGCTTGGCAGGGGGTATCCACGAGCAGTACTTC.

As for this clonotype: Germline and junction disagree at one end, which may indicate a read error. The chain uses TRBV29-1 and TRBJ2-1, with D perhaps TRBD1 (6 bases). In germline, CDR1 is SQVTM, CDR2 ANQGSEA. The CDR3 is 11 residues long. DNA of the CDR3: TGCAGCGTTGAAAGGGGGTTTGAGCAGCTCTTC. Translating gives CSVERGFEQLF.

This clonotype has ten or more counts. V and J are TRBV27 and TRBJ2-5; no clear D. Germline V gene lookup returns CDR1 MNHEY and CDR2 SMNVEV (reference sequence). This CDR3 region has 16 residues. Between the trimmed V and J ends, which lost 3 bases and 0 bases, there was a span of 14 bases. In nucleotides, the CDR3 is TGTGCCAGCAGTTTTCGGTATGGCGCATACCAAGAGACCCAGTACTTC. Protein product: CASSFRYGAYQETQYF.

This clonotype has more than one count but fewer than ten. The genes are TRBV28 and TRBJ2-7; a possible D gene is TRBD1 (6 bases). V lost 7 bases to trimming and J lost 3 bases, with 16 bases between them. CDR1 and CDR2 from the germline V gene are MDHEN and SYDVKM. This CDR3 has 14 residues. Here the CDR3 DNA reads TGTGCCAGCACCCCCGAGTGGGACAACTACGAGCAGTACTTC. Amino acid sequence: CASTPEWDNYEQYF.

The sample holds a few counts of this clonotype. J is TRBJ2-4 and V is TRBV11-2; 8 nucleotides align to TRBD2. Germline trimming cut 5 bases from V and 8 bases from J; bases unmatched to any gene: 26. The V gene's germline CDR1 is SGHAT and CDR2 FQNNGV. The CDR3 is 20 amino acids. The CDR3 protein is CASSLVRWARGGLGVDIQYF. CDR3 in DNA: TGTGCCAGCAGCCTCGTACGGTGGGCTCGGGGGGGCCTAGGGGTTGACATTCAGTACTTC.

This clonotype was detected a few times. The chain carries TRBV7-9 and TRBJ2-5; 9 bases map to TRBD2. CDR3 length: 16 amino acids. V was clipped by 5 bases and J by 3 bases; unmatched bases: 10. CDR1 and CDR2 (germline): SEHNR, FQNEAQ (reference sequence). The CDR3 nucleotides read TGTGCCAGCAGCCGCTCACGACTAGCGGTAAAAGAGACCCAGTACTTC. Encoded protein: CASSRSRLAVKETQYF.

There are a few counts of this clonotype. The chain has TRBV29-1 and TRBJ2-1, with D perhaps TRBD2 (6 bases). Deletions cut 1 base from V and 0 bases from J, with 16 bases between. This CDR3 contains 17 residues. Germline CDR1 is SQVTM and CDR2 is ANQGSEA. The CDR3 DNA is TGCAGCGTTGAAGGGGCTTCGCTAGCGCACTCCTACAATGAGCAGTTCTTC. Translation: CSVEGASLAHSYNEQFF.

This clonotype occurred many times. This rearrangement joins TRBV11-2 to TRBJ1-2; 8 bases are shared with TRBD1. Per germline, CDR1 SGHAT and CDR2 FQNNGV. Trimming at V came to 0 bases and at J to 7 bases, leaving 7 bases not matched to a gene. The CDR3 is made up of 15 amino acids. The CDR3 here is CASSLEQGGYLGYTF. CDR3 DNA sequence: TGTGCCAGCAGCTTAGAACAGGGGGGTTACCTTGGCTACACCTTC.

In this sample, this clonotype turned up many times. The V call is TRBV12-3 or TRBV12-4, the J call TRBJ2-1, with 16 bases aligning to TRBD2. The CDR3 sequence is 15 residues long. V lost 6 bases and J lost 8; bases outside the gene matches: 4. CDR3 DNA sequence: TGTGCCAGCAGCCTCGGGACTAGCGGGAGGGATGAGCAGTTCTTC. This translates into CASSLGTSGRDEQFF.

The J gene is TRBJ1-2, the V gene TRBV29-1; weak D call: TRBD1 (5 bases). The V end lost 4 bases, the J end lost 0 bases, and 24 bases lay between the germline ends. From germline, CDR1 is SQVTM and CDR2 ANQGSEA. The CDR3 totals 18 residues. CDR3 amino acids: CSVVLIGGPGATNYGYTF. DNA of the CDR3: TGCAGCGTTGTACTCATCGGTGGACCCGGGGCTACTAACTATGGCTACACCTTC.

The sample holds one count of this clonotype. V gene TRBV7-9 combines with J gene TRBJ2-2; D is uncertain. Trimming removed 2 bases at V and 7 bases at J, with 17 bases between. Germline CDR1 SEHNR, CDR2 FQNEAQ (reference sequence). This CDR3 contains 16 residues. CDR3 protein: CASSLKAAREDGELFF. The CDR3 DNA is TGTGCCAGCAGCTTAAAGGCAGCCCGAGAGGACGGGGAGCTGTTTTTT.

This clonotype was detected many times. The chain links TRBV6-5 to TRBJ2-1, with 9 bases lining up with TRBD2. Germline-derived CDR1 and CDR2 are MNHEY and SVGAGI. Unmatched junction bases numbered 5, after V lost 0 bases and J lost 5 bases. The CDR3 covers 16 residues. The CDR3 sequence is CASSYSPGLAHNEQFF. CDR3 nucleotides: TGTGCCAGCAGTTACTCGCCGGGACTAGCTCACAATGAGCAGTTCTTC.

The CDR3 here is CASGPEISSYEQYF. In DNA form, the CDR3 reads TGTGCCAGCGGTCCGGAGATTAGCTCGTACGAGCAGTACTTC. This sequence joins TRBV6-2 or TRBV6-3 and TRBJ2-7, with unresolved D. Germline loops: CDR1 MNHEY, CDR2 SVGEGT. V lost 8 bases and J lost 4, with 18 bases in between. This CDR3 spans 14 amino acids.

The chain is built from TRBV7-8 and TRBJ2-5; 7 bases are a match to TRBD2. This CDR3 is 15 amino acids long. V shed 0 bases, J shed 0 bases, and the junction held 1 base outside the gene matches. The germline CDR1 and CDR2 sequences are SGHVS and FQNEAQ. The CDR3: CASSLALADQETQYF. In nucleotides, the CDR3 is TGTGCCAGCAGCTTAGCGCTAGCGGACCAAGAGACCCAGTACTTC.

V is TRBV4-1 and J is TRBJ1-2; D unresolved. This CDR3 contains 16 residues. Per germline, CDR1 MGHRA and CDR2 YSYEKL. Deletions cut 3 bases from V and 6 bases from J, with 20 bases between. CDR3 nucleotide sequence: TGCGCCAGCAGCCAGGACCCCCCCATAGGGTCGAATGGCTACACCTTC. This sequence encodes CASSQDPPIGSNGYTF.

The chain recombines TRBV20-1 with TRBJ1-2, with D tentatively TRBD1 (6 bases). CDR1 is DFQATT and CDR2 is SNEGSKA in the germline V gene (reference sequence). The germline V and J ends were trimmed by 1 base and 4 bases, with 22 bases remaining between them. This CDR3 has 17 amino acids. CDR3 DNA: TGCAGTGCTAGAGGCGCAGGGGACTGGGATCCGGTCTATGGCTACACCTTC. Its protein product is CSARGAGDWDPVYGYTF.

This chain links TRBV10-3 with TRBJ2-3; 10 bases are a match to TRBD2. The CDR3 covers 12 residues. Per the germline V gene, CDR1 is ENHRY and CDR2 is SYGVKD. V shed 7 bases, J shed 11 bases, and the junction held 6 bases outside the gene matches. The chain's CDR3 is CAIKLAGGMQYF. The CDR3 DNA reads as TGTGCCATCAAGTTAGCGGGGGGCATGCAGTATTTT.

There are a few counts of this clonotype. V is TRBV4-2 and J is TRBJ1-1; the D is unclear. The germline V and J ends were trimmed by 1 base and 7 bases, with 7 bases remaining between them. CDR3 length: 12 amino acids. Germline CDR1 and CDR2: LGHNA and YNFKEQ. CDR3: CASSQGRGEAFF. DNA of the CDR3: TGTGCCAGCAGCCAAGGACGGGGTGAAGCTTTCTTT.

The rearrangement uses TRBV12-3 or TRBV12-4 and TRBJ1-1; no clear D. The CDR3 extends over 14 amino acids. V lost 4 bases and J 4 bases, leaving 13 bases between the germline ends. Written as DNA, the CDR3 is TGTGCCAGCAGTTCGAGTTGGGGTGGCACTGAAGCTTTCTTT. This encodes CASSSSWGGTEAFF.

This chain's CDR3 is CASSLIYRTSDTQYF. CDR3 bases: TGTGCCAGCAGCTTAATCTACCGGACTTCAGATACGCAGTATTTT. The chain employs TRBV11-2 and TRBJ2-3; D perhaps matches TRBD2 (5 bases). The germline V and J ends were trimmed by 2 bases and 4 bases, with 13 bases remaining between them. There are 15 residues in the CDR3. CDR1 is SGHAT, CDR2 FQNNGV, per germline.